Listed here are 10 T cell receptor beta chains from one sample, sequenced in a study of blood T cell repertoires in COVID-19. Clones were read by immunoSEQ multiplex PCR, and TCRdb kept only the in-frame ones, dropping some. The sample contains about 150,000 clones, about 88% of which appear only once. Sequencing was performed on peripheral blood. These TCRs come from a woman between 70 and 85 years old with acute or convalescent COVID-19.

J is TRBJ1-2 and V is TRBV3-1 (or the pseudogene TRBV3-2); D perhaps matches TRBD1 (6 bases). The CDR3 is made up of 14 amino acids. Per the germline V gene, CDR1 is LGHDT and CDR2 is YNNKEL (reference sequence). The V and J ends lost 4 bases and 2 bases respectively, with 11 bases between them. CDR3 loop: CASSPTGGNYGYTF. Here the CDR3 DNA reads TGTGCCAGCAGCCCGACAGGCGGAAACTATGGCTACACCTTC.

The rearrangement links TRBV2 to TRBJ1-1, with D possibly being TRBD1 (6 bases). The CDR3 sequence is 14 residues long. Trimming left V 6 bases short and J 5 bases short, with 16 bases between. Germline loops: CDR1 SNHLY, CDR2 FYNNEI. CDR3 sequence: CASSFEGGGTEAFF. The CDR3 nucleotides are TGTGCCAGCAGCTTCGAAGGGGGAGGGACTGAAGCTTTCTTT.

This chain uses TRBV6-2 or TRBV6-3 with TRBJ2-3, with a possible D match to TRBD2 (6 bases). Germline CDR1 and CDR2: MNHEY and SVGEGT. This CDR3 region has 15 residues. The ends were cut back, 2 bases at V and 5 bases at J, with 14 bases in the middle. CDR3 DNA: TGTGCCAGCAGTTACAGGATCGAGCGGGTAGATACGCAGTATTTT. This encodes CASSYRIERVDTQYF.

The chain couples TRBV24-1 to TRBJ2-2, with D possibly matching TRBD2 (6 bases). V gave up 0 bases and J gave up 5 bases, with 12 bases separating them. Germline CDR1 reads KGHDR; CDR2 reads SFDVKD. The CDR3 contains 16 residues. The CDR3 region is CATSDLRREGTGELFF. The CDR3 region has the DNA TGTGCCACCAGTGATTTGCGGAGGGAAGGGACCGGGGAGCTGTTTTTT.

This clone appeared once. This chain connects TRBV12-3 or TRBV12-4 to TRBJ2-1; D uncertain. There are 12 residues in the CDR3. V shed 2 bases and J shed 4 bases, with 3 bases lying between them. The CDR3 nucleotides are TGTGCCAGCAGTTTATTATACAATGAGCAGTTCTTC. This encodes CASSLLYNEQFF.

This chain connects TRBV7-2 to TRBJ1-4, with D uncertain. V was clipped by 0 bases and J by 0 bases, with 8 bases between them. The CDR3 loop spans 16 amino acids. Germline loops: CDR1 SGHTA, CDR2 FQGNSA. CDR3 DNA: TGTGCCAGCAGCTTAGCGGCAGGAACAACTAATGAAAAACTGTTTTTT. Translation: CASSLAAGTTNEKLFF. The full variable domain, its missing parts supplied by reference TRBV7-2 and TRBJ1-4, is GAGVSQSPSNKVTEKGKDVELRCDPISGHTALYWYRQSLGQGLEFLIYFQGNSAPDKSGLPSDRFSAERTGGSVSTLTIQRTQQEDSAVYLCASSLAAGTTNEKLFFGSGTQLSVL.

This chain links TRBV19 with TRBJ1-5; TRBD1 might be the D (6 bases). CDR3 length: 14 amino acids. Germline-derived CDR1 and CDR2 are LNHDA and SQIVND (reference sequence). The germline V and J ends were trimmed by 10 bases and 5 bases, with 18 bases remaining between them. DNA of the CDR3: TGTGCCACCTCGAAGGGGGAGAGATATCAGCCCCAGCATTTT. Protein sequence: CATSKGERYQPQHF. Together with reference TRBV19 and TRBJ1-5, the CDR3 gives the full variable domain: DGGITQSPKYLFRKEGQNVTLSCEQNLNHDAMYWYRQDPGQGLRLIYYSQIVNDFQKGDIAEGYSVSREKKESFPLTVTSAQKNPTAFYLCATSKGERYQPQHFGDGTRLSIL.

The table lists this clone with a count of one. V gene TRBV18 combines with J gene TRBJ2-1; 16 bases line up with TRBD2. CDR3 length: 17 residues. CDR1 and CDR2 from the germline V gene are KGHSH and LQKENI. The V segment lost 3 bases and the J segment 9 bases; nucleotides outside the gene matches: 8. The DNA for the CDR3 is TGTGCCAGCTCACCCAGCGGGACTAGCGGGGGGGCCGCTGAGCAGTTCTTC. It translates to CASSPSGTSGGAAEQFF.

The CDR3: CASSQYSNQPQHF. In nucleotides, the CDR3 is TGTGCCAGCAGCCAGTATAGCAATCAGCCCCAGCATTTT. This sequence joins TRBV14 and TRBJ1-5; no reliable D call. Trimming cost V 3 bases and J 0 bases, with 3 bases left between them. The CDR3 totals 13 residues. Germline CDR1 is SGHDN and CDR2 is FVKESK.

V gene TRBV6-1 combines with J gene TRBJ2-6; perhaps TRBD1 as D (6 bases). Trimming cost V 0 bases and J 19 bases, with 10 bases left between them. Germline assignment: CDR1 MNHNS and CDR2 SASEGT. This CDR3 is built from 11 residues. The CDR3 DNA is TGTGCCAGCAGTGAAGCGAGACAGGAAACTTTC. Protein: CASSEARQETF.